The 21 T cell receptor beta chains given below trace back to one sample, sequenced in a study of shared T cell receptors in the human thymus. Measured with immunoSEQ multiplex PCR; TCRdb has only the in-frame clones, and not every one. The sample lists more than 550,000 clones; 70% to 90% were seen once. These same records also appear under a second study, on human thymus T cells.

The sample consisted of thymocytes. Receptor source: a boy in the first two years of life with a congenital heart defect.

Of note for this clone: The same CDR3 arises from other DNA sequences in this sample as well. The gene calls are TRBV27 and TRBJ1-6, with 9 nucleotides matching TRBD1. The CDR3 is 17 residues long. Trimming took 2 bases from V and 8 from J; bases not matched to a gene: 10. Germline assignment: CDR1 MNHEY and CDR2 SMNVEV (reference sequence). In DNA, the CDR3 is TGTGCCAGCAGTTTAACGGGACAGGGACCTCTTTATTCACCCCTCCACTTT. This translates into CASSLTGQGPLYSPLHF.

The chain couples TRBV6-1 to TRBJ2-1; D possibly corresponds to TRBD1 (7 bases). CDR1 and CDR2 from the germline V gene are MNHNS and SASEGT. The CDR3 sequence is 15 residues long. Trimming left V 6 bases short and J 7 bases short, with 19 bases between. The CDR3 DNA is TGTGCCAGCAGCGCGGGACAGTCTCCACATAATGAGCAGTTCTTC. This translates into CASSAGQSPHNEQFF.

The CDR3 loop reads CAISSGRGVNEQFF. In DNA, the CDR3 is TGTGCCATTTCCAGCGGGAGGGGGGTCAATGAGCAGTTCTTC. This chain joins TRBV10-3 and TRBJ2-1, with TRBD2 matching over 10 bases. Germline V lookup: CDR1 ENHRY, CDR2 SYGVKD. The CDR3 covers 14 residues. With 9 bases clipped from V and 6 bases from J, the junction kept 8 bases outside the gene matches.

CDR3 protein: CSVEIRLAGAGELFF. DNA for the CDR3: TGCAGCGTTGAGATACGTCTAGCGGGAGCCGGGGAGCTGTTTTTT. This sequence joins TRBV29-1 and TRBJ2-2, with 10 bases that match TRBD2. The CDR3 consists of 15 residues. The germline gives CDR1 SQVTM, CDR2 ANQGSEA. V lost 3 bases and J lost 6; bases outside the gene matches: 7.

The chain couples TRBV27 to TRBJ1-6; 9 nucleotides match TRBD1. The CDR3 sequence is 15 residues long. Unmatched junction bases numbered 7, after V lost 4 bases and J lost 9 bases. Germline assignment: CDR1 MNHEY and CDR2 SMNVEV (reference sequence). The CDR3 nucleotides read TGTGCCAGCAGTTCCAACAGGGGGCGTCGTTCACCCCTCCACTTT. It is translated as CASSSNRGRRSPLHF.

Here the CDR3 DNA reads TGTGCCAGCAGTCCAACCGGGACAAGGCCCCATGAGCAGTTCTTC. Its translation is CASSPTGTRPHEQFF. The V gene is TRBV6-5, the J gene TRBJ2-1; D is possibly TRBD1 (6 bases). This CDR3 region has 15 residues. The V end was cut by 5 bases, the J end by 8 bases, with 19 bases between. Germline assignment: CDR1 MNHEY and CDR2 SVGAGI.

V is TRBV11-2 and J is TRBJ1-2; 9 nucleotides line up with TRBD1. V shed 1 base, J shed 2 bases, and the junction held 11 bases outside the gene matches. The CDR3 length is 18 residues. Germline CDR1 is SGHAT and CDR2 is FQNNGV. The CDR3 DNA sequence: TGTGCCAGCAGCTTAGGGAGGGACAGGGAGCGGGGAAACTATGGCTACACCTTC. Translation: CASSLGRDRERGNYGYTF.

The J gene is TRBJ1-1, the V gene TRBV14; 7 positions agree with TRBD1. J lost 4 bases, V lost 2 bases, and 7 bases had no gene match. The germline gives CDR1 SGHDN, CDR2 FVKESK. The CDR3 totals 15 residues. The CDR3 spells CASSQTQGQTTEAFF. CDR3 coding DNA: TGTGCCAGCAGCCAAACTCAGGGACAGACCACTGAAGCTTTCTTT.

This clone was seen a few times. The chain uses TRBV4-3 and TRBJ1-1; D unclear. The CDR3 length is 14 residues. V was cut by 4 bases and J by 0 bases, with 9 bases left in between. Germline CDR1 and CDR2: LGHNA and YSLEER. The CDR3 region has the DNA TGCGCCAGCAGCCCCAATGCGGTGAACACTGAAGCTTTCTTT. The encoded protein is CASSPNAVNTEAFF.

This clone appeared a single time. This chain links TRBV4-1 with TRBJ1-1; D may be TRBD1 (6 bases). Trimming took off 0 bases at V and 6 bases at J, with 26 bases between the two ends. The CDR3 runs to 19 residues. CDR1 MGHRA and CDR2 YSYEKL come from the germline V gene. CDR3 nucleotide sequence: TGCGCCAGCAGCCAAGATCCAGGGGCGGGTGTACTCCTGAATCCTGAAGCTTTCTTT. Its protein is CASSQDPGAGVLLNPEAFF.

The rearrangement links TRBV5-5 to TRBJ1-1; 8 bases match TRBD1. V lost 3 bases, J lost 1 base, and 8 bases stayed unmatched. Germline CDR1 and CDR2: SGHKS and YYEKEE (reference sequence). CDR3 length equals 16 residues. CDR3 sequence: CASSWEDRAENTEAFF. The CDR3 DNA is TGTGCCAGCAGCTGGGAGGACAGGGCCGAGAACACTGAAGCTTTCTTT.

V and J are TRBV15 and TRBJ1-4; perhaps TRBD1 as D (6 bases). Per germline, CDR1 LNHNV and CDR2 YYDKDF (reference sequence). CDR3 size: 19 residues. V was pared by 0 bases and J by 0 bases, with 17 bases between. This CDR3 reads CATSRDKQGELSTNEKLFF. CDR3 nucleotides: TGTGCCACCAGCAGAGACAAACAGGGAGAGCTATCAACTAATGAAAAACTGTTTTTT. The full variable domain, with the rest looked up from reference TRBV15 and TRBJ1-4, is DAMVIQNPRYQVTQFGKPVTLSCSQTLNHNVMYWYQQKSSQAPKLLFHYYDKDFNNEADTPDNFQSRRPNTSFCFLDIRSPGLGDTAMYLCATSRDKQGELSTNEKLFFGSGTQLSVL.

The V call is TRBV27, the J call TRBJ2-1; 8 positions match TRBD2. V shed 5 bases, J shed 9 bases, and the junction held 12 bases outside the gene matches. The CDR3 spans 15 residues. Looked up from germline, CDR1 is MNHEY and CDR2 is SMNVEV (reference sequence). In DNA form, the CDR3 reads TGTGCCAGCAGTCCACAGGGACTAGGGACGGTTGAGCAGTTCTTC. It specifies CASSPQGLGTVEQFF.

CDR3: CASSELGTKIRGSSYNEQFF. The CDR3, as DNA: TGTGCCAGCAGTGAACTCGGGACCAAAATACGGGGGTCCTCATACAATGAGCAGTTCTTC. The V and J genes are TRBV28 and TRBJ2-1; D may be TRBD2 (6 bases). The V gene's germline CDR1 is MDHEN and CDR2 SYDVKM. The CDR3 totals 20 residues. V lost 5 bases, J lost 4 bases, and 30 bases lay in between.

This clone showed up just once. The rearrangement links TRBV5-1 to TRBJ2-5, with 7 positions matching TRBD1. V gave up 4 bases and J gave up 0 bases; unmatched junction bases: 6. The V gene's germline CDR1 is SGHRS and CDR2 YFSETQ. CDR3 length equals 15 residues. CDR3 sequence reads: CASSRDRADQETQYF. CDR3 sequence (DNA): TGCGCCAGCAGCCGAGACAGGGCGGACCAAGAGACCCAGTACTTC.

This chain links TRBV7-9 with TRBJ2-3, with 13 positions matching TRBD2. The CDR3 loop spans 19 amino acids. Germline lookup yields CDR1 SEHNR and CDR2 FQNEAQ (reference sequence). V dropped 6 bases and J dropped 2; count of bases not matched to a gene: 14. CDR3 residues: CASSPPLAGGPGNTDTQYF. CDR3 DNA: TGTGCCAGCAGTCCACCACTAGCGGGGGGGCCTGGGAACACAGATACGCAGTATTTT.

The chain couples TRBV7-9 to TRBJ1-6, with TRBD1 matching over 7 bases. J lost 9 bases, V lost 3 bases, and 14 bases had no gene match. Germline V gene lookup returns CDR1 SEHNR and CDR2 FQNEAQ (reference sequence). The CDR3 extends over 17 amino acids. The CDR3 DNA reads TGTGCCAGCAGCTTGGGTACGACCGGGACAGTGATTTCACCCCTCCACTTT. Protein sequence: CASSLGTTGTVISPLHF.

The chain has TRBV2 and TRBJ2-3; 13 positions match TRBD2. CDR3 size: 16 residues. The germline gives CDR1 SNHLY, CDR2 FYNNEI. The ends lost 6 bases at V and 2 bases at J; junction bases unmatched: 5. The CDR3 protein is CASREGLAGYTDTQYF. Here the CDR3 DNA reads TGTGCCAGCAGGGAGGGACTAGCGGGGTACACAGATACGCAGTATTTT. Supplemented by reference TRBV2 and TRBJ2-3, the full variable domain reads EPEVTQTPSHQVTQMGQEVILRCVPISNHLYFYWYRQILGQKVEFLVSFYNNEISEKSEIFDDQFSVERPDGSNFTLKIRSTKLEDSAMYFCASREGLAGYTDTQYFGPGTRLTVL.

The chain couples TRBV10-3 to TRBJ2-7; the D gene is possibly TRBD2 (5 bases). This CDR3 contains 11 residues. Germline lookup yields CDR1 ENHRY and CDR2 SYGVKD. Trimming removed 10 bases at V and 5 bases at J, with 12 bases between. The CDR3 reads CATQSSHEQYF. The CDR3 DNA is TGTGCCACCCAATCTAGCCACGAGCAGTACTTC.

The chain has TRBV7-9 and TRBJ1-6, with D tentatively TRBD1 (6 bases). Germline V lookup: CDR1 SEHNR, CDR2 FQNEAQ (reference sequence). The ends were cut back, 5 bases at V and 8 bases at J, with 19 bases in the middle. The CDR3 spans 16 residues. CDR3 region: CASSPPYEDSHSPLHF. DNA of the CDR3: TGTGCCAGCAGCCCCCCGTACGAGGACAGTCATTCACCCCTCCACTTT.

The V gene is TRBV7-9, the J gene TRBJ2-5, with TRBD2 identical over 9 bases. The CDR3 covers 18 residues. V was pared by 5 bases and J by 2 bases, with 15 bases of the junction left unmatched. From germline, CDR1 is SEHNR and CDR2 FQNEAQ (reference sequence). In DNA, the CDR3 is TGTGCCAGCAGCACCTGGCGGGAGGGCCCGGCAATACAAGAGACCCAGTACTTC. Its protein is CASSTWREGPAIQETQYF.